Presented here are 17 T cell receptor beta chains from one specimen sequenced in a study of blood T cell repertoires in COVID-19. The repertoire was sequenced with immunoSEQ multiplex PCR; TCRdb's copy has only in-frame clones and lacks some. The sample lists about 120,000 clones; around 90% were seen once. Sequencing was carried out using peripheral blood. Source of these receptors: a woman aged 45 to 65 with acute or convalescent COVID-19.

V and J are TRBV28 and TRBJ2-7, with D perhaps TRBD1 (6 bases). Germline V gene sequence: CDR1 MDHEN, CDR2 SYDVKM. The V gene lost 6 bases and the J gene lost 3 bases, with 9 bases spanning the gap. This CDR3 is 12 amino acids long. The CDR3 sequence is CASSRGLYEQYF. The CDR3 bases are TGTGCCAGCAGCAGGGGTCTCTACGAGCAGTACTTC.

This sequence joins TRBV10-3 and TRBJ1-6, with 7 positions matching TRBD1. Trimming removed 6 bases from V and 8 bases from J; junction bases left unmatched: 16. The CDR3 is 17 amino acids. The germline V gene encodes CDR1 ENHRY and CDR2 SYGVKD. The CDR3 nucleotides are TGTGCCATCAGCGCGAGACAGGGTGGAGGCATTGATTCACCCCTCCACTTT. Translating gives CAISARQGGGIDSPLHF.

V is TRBV12-5 and J is TRBJ2-1; a possible D gene is TRBD1 (7 bases). Germline CDR1 reads LGHNT; CDR2 reads FRNRAP. This CDR3 comprises 15 residues. Trimming took 5 bases from V and 9 from J, leaving 20 bases between them. In DNA, the CDR3 is TGTGCTAGTGGTCCCAGGGTGGTTCAGGGGGGTGAGCAGTTCTTC. Translating it yields CASGPRVVQGGEQFF.

V and J are TRBV27 and TRBJ1-5, with 7 nucleotides matching TRBD1. The germline V gene encodes CDR1 MNHEY and CDR2 SMNVEV (reference sequence). The CDR3 loop spans 16 amino acids. Trimming at V came to 2 bases and at J to 3 bases, leaving 7 bases not matched to a gene. Here the CDR3 reads CASSLTGAAFNQPQHF. CDR3 DNA: TGTGCCAGCAGTTTAACAGGGGCTGCCTTCAATCAGCCCCAGCATTTT.

Only a few counts were recorded for this clone. The chain combines TRBV2 with TRBJ2-1, with D possibly TRBD2 on 5 matching bases. The germline gives CDR1 SNHLY, CDR2 FYNNEI. The CDR3 covers 14 residues. V was shortened by 4 bases and J by 10 bases, with 17 bases between the two germline ends. CDR3 protein: CASSVPLRGGEQFF. The CDR3, as DNA: TGTGCCAGCAGTGTACCCCTACGGGGTGGGGAGCAGTTCTTC.

The V and J genes are TRBV10-3 and TRBJ1-5; D may be TRBD1 (6 bases). This CDR3 has 14 amino acids. The germline gives CDR1 ENHRY, CDR2 SYGVKD. V shed 6 bases and J shed 5 bases, with 14 bases lying between them. CDR3 nucleotides: TGTGCCATCAGACGGACAGAACGGGATCAGCCCCAGCATTTT. Encoded protein: CAIRRTERDQPQHF.

This chain uses TRBV7-2 with TRBJ2-7; 8 bases fit TRBD2. CDR3 length equals 14 residues. Germline V gives CDR1 SGHTA, CDR2 FQGNSA. With 2 bases clipped from V and 3 bases from J, the junction kept 3 bases outside the gene matches. In nucleotides, the CDR3 is TGTGCCAGCAGCTTACAGCGGGAGAACTACGAGCAGTACTTC. It is translated as CASSLQRENYEQYF.

The chain uses TRBV7-9 and TRBJ2-1; 7 bases match TRBD1. The CDR3 runs 15 residues. After removal of 5 bases from V and 8 bases from J, the junction contained 12 bases not matched to a gene. CDR1 is SEHNR and CDR2 is FQNEAQ in the germline V gene (reference sequence). CDR3: CASSQTGNVGDEQFF. CDR3 in DNA: TGTGCCAGCAGCCAGACAGGGAATGTGGGTGATGAGCAGTTCTTC.

This sequence joins TRBV9 and TRBJ2-3; 9 bases match TRBD2. Per germline, CDR1 SGDLS and CDR2 YYNGEE. Trimming cost V 1 base and J 2 bases; bases outside gene matches: 5. This CDR3 spans 16 amino acids. The CDR3, as DNA: TGTGCCAGCAGCGTATGGCGGGGGGGCCCCACAGATACGCAGTATTTT. This codes for CASSVWRGGPTDTQYF.

This sequence joins TRBV6-2 or TRBV6-3 and TRBJ1-5; TRBD1 agrees at 10 bases. After removal of 2 bases from V and 7 bases from J, the junction contained 8 bases not matched to a gene. CDR1 and CDR2 from the germline V gene are MNHEY and SVGEGT. The CDR3 totals 16 residues. The CDR3 is CASSYTGQGERQPQHF. The CDR3, as DNA: TGTGCCAGCAGTTACACTGGACAGGGGGAACGCCAGCCCCAGCATTTT.

The rearrangement joins TRBV5-5 to TRBJ2-3; 8 bases are shared with TRBD1. The CDR3 extends over 12 amino acids. Trimming at V came to 5 bases and at J to 5 bases, leaving 1 base not matched to a gene. Germline assignment: CDR1 SGHKS and CDR2 YYEKEE (reference sequence). The CDR3 DNA reads TGTGCCAGCAGAGACAGGGGAGATACGCAGTATTTT. Translated, it gives CASRDRGDTQYF.

Written as DNA, the CDR3 is TGTGCCAGCAGTAACCGACTGGCCTACAATGAGCAGTTCTTC. Its translation is CASSNRLAYNEQFF. This rearrangement joins TRBV28 to TRBJ2-1; D is ambiguous. Looked up from germline, CDR1 is MDHEN and CDR2 is SYDVKM. The germline V and J ends were trimmed by 5 bases and 2 bases, with 10 bases remaining between them. This CDR3 comprises 14 residues. Combining the CDR3 with reference TRBV28 and TRBJ2-1 gives the whole variable domain DVKVTQSSRYLVKRTGEKVFLECVQDMDHENMFWYRQDPGLGLRLIYFSYDVKMKEKGDIPEGYSVSREKKERFSLILESASTNQTSMYLCASSNRLAYNEQFFGPGTRLTVL.

V and J are TRBV12-3 or TRBV12-4 and TRBJ2-7; D uncertain. The CDR3 spans 13 residues. V was pared by 2 bases and J by 2 bases, with 7 bases between. DNA of the CDR3: TGTGCCAGCAGTTTAAACAGACCCTACGAGCAGTACTTC. Residues: CASSLNRPYEQYF.

V gene TRBV29-1 combines with J gene TRBJ2-7; 7 bases are shared with TRBD1. The CDR3 length is 12 residues. Trimming removed 7 bases from V and 4 bases from J; junction bases left unmatched: 7. CDR1 and CDR2 from the germline V gene are SQVTM and ANQGSEA. The CDR3 reads CSAGTDRYEQYF. Here the CDR3 DNA reads TGCAGCGCCGGGACAGACCGTTACGAGCAGTACTTC.

The V and J genes are TRBV28 and TRBJ2-6; D ambiguous. CDR3 length: 16 amino acids. V was pared by 2 bases and J by 0 bases, with 8 bases between. CDR1 is MDHEN and CDR2 is SYDVKM in the germline V gene. CDR3 region: CASSLLPYSGANVLTF. The CDR3 nucleotides read TGTGCCAGCAGTTTACTTCCTTACTCTGGGGCCAACGTCCTGACTTTC.

The genes are TRBV5-1 and TRBJ2-2, with a tentative D call TRBD1 (5 bases). The CDR3 covers 15 residues. Germline V CDR1 and CDR2: SGHRS, YFSETQ. The ends were cut back, 2 bases at V and 3 bases at J, with 11 bases in the middle. The CDR3 DNA sequence: TGCGCCAGCAGCTTTTTTTCACAGGACACCGGGGAGCTGTTTTTT. Protein: CASSFFSQDTGELFF.

The chain is built from TRBV28 and TRBJ1-2, with a weak D call TRBD1 (6 bases). Germline V gene data show CDR1 as MDHEN and CDR2 as SYDVKM. The CDR3 sequence is 15 residues long. Trimming pared 5 bases from V and 5 bases from J, leaving 18 bases between. CDR3 residues: CASSPQGVSRYGYTF. CDR3 DNA: TGTGCCAGCAGTCCACAGGGTGTTTCTAGATATGGCTACACCTTC.